This is a list of T cell receptor beta chains from one sample in a study of cytomegalovirus exposure and HLA in healthy donors. Sequencing was performed with immunoSEQ multiplex PCR; in TCRdb, only in-frame clones are kept and a portion is missing. This sample has about 130,000 clones, with roughly four fifths found just once. The sequenced sample was PBMCs. These receptor sequences come from a boy aged 10-17 years in good health and CMV-seronegative. Each CDR3 is given with its conserved first and last residue. Each record gives: V gene, clone size, D gene, J gene, CDR3 DNA, CDR3 protein. A D gene is named only where the DNA matches it firmly. Part of the rows lack a size; the others show once, few, many or a class for expanded clones.

v_gene: TRBV7-2; abundance: NA; d_gene: TRBD2; j_gene: TRBJ2-7; CDR3nt: TGTGCCAGCAGCTCCGATCTGACTAGCGGCGCGGCCGAGCAGTACTTC; CDR3aa: CASSSDLTSGAAEQYF
v_gene: TRBV5-1; abundance: few; d_gene: NA; j_gene: TRBJ1-1; CDR3nt: TGCGCCAGCAGGGGTCAGGCGGGGCTTAACACTGAAGCTTTCTTT; CDR3aa: CASRGQAGLNTEAFF
v_gene: TRBV5-4; abundance: NA; d_gene: NA; j_gene: TRBJ1-1; CDR3nt: TGTGCCAGCAGCTTATGGGGAGTGGTGAACACTGAAGCTTTCTTT; CDR3aa: CASSLWGVVNTEAFF
v_gene: TRBV4-1; abundance: NA; d_gene: NA; j_gene: TRBJ1-1; CDR3nt: TGCGCCAGCAGCCAGGCTCAAGGGGGAGAAGGAGCTTTCTTT; CDR3aa: CASSQAQGGEGAFF
v_gene: TRBV27; abundance: NA; d_gene: NA; j_gene: TRBJ2-1; CDR3nt: TGTGCCAGCACCTCACGCCGGGACTCCAGCTCCTACAATGAGCAGTTCTTC; CDR3aa: CASTSRRDSSSYNEQFF
v_gene: TRBV11-2; abundance: NA; d_gene: NA; j_gene: TRBJ1-1; CDR3nt: TGTGCCAGCAGGGTGTGGGGGGGGCGTAACACTGAAGCTTTCTTT; CDR3aa: CASRVWGGRNTEAFF
v_gene: TRBV6-4; abundance: NA; d_gene: NA; j_gene: TRBJ2-7; CDR3nt: TGTGCCAGCAGTGTTGGGGCAGAGCCCTTCTACGAGCAGTACTTC; CDR3aa: CASSVGAEPFYEQYF
v_gene: TRBV11-2; abundance: NA; d_gene: NA; j_gene: TRBJ2-1; CDR3nt: TGTGCCAGCAGCTTAGGAGGGGGAGAAGAGGCCTACAATGAGCAGTTCTTC; CDR3aa: CASSLGGGEEAYNEQFF
v_gene: TRBV6-5; abundance: once; d_gene: TRBD1; j_gene: TRBJ2-2; CDR3nt: TGTGCCAGCAGCAAAGGGACAGGGGAAACCGGGGAGCTGTTTTTT; CDR3aa: CASSKGTGETGELFF
v_gene: TRBV5-4; abundance: NA; d_gene: NA; j_gene: TRBJ2-3; CDR3nt: TGTGCCAGCAGCTTGGGGGGCGAGGGCACAGATACGCAGTATTTT; CDR3aa: CASSLGGEGTDTQYF
v_gene: TRBV6-5; abundance: NA; d_gene: TRBD1; j_gene: TRBJ2-1; CDR3nt: TGTGCCAGCAGTGTACAGGGGGCCTGGTTCTTC; CDR3aa: CASSVQGAWFF
v_gene: TRBV5-4; abundance: NA; d_gene: TRBD2; j_gene: TRBJ2-7; CDR3nt: TGTGCCAGCAGCAAAACTAGCGCCGACGAGCAGTACTTC; CDR3aa: CASSKTSADEQYF
v_gene: TRBV28; abundance: NA; d_gene: NA; j_gene: TRBJ2-1; CDR3nt: TGTGCCAGCAGTTTTCGGCAGGTACGCAATGAGCAGTTCTTC; CDR3aa: CASSFRQVRNEQFF
v_gene: TRBV6-6; abundance: NA; d_gene: TRBD2; j_gene: TRBJ2-3; CDR3nt: TGTGCCAGCAGATTCAGCGGGAGGTCGGCAGATACGCAGTATTTT; CDR3aa: CASRFSGRSADTQYF
v_gene: TRBV6-1; abundance: NA; d_gene: NA; j_gene: TRBJ2-7; CDR3nt: TGTGCCAGCTTGGGCGGGAATATCTACGAGCAGTACTTC; CDR3aa: CASLGGNIYEQYF
v_gene: TRBV19; abundance: NA; d_gene: NA; j_gene: TRBJ1-1; CDR3nt: TGTGCCAGTACCATTACTGACAGATCGAACACTGAAGCTTTCTTT; CDR3aa: CASTITDRSNTEAFF
v_gene: TRBV11-3; abundance: NA; d_gene: TRBD1; j_gene: TRBJ2-7; CDR3nt: TGTGCCAGCAGCTGGGGACAGGGGGAGATTGGAGAGCAGTACTTC; CDR3aa: CASSWGQGEIGEQYF
v_gene: TRBV7-2; abundance: NA; d_gene: TRBD2; j_gene: TRBJ2-1; CDR3nt: TGTGCCAGCAGCTTGAGGGCTAGCGGGAGGGCCTTTGAGCAGTTCTTC; CDR3aa: CASSLRASGRAFEQFF
v_gene: TRBV13; abundance: NA; d_gene: TRBD1; j_gene: TRBJ2-5; CDR3nt: TGTGCCAGCAGCTTAGGGGGGACAGCCCTGGAGACCCAGTACTTC; CDR3aa: CASSLGGTALETQYF
v_gene: TRBV7-9; abundance: NA; d_gene: TRBD1; j_gene: TRBJ1-5; CDR3nt: TGTGCCAGCAGCTTAATACCTGGCGCAGGGGGCGATCAGCCCCAGCATTTT; CDR3aa: CASSLIPGAGGDQPQHF
v_gene: TRBV6-1; abundance: NA; d_gene: NA; j_gene: TRBJ2-1; CDR3nt: TGTGCCAGCAGTGGAGAATACTCCTACAATGAGCAGTTCTTC; CDR3aa: CASSGEYSYNEQFF
v_gene: TRBV30; abundance: NA; d_gene: NA; j_gene: TRBJ2-7; CDR3nt: TGTGCCTGGAGTCCCGGTTACGAGCAGTACTTC; CDR3aa: CAWSPGYEQYF
v_gene: TRBV4-1; abundance: NA; d_gene: NA; j_gene: TRBJ1-1; CDR3nt: TGCGCCAGCAGCCAAGCTGGAGCGGGGGTGAACACTGAATCTTTCTTT; CDR3aa: CASSQAGAGVNTESFF
v_gene: TRBV11-2; abundance: NA; d_gene: TRBD2; j_gene: TRBJ2-1; CDR3nt: TGTGCCAGCAGTTCCGGGACTAGCGGGAGGACTTTCAATGAGCAGTTCTTC; CDR3aa: CASSSGTSGRTFNEQFF
v_gene: TRBV5-8; abundance: NA; d_gene: NA; j_gene: TRBJ1-1; CDR3nt: TGTGCCAGCGGCTTTGGGGGGGTGTCTGAAGCTTTCTTT; CDR3aa: CASGFGGVSEAFF
v_gene: TRBV29-1; abundance: NA; d_gene: NA; j_gene: TRBJ1-1; CDR3nt: TGCAGCGTTGACTTCAACACTGAAGCTTTCTTT; CDR3aa: CSVDFNTEAFF
v_gene: TRBV30; abundance: NA; d_gene: TRBD2; j_gene: TRBJ2-1; CDR3nt: TGTGCCTGGAGTCCGGGGCCTTACGGGAGGGCAGGGGTCTACAATGAGCAGTTCTTC; CDR3aa: CAWSPGPYGRAGVYNEQFF
v_gene: TRBV6-6; abundance: NA; d_gene: NA; j_gene: TRBJ2-4; CDR3nt: TGTGCCAGCAGTTACCTACTAGCCAAAAACATTCAGTACTTC; CDR3aa: CASSYLLAKNIQYF
v_gene: TRBV30; abundance: NA; d_gene: NA; j_gene: TRBJ2-1; CDR3nt: TGTGCCTGGAGTGTAGGACTCAGGAAAGAGCAGTTCTTC; CDR3aa: CAWSVGLRKEQFF